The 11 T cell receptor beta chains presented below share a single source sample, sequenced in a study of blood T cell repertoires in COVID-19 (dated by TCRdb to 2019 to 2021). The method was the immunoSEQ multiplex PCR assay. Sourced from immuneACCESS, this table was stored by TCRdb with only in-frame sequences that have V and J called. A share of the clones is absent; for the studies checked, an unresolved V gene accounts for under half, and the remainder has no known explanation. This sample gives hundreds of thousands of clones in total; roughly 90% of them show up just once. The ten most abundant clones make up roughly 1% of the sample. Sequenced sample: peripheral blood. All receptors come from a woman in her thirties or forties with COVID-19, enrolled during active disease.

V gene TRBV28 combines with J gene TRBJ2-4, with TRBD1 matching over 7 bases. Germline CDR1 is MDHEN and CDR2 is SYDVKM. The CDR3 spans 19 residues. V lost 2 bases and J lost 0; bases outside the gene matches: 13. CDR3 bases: TGTGCCAGCAGTTTAAAGAACAGGGGCTTTTTCGTAGCCAAAAACATTCAGTACTTC. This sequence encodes CASSLKNRGFFVAKNIQYF. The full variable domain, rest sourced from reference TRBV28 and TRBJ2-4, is DVKVTQSSRYLVKRTGEKVFLECVQDMDHENMFWYRQDPGLGLRLIYFSYDVKMKEKGDIPEGYSVSREKKERFSLILESASTNQTSMYLCASSLKNRGFFVAKNIQYFGAGTRLSVL.

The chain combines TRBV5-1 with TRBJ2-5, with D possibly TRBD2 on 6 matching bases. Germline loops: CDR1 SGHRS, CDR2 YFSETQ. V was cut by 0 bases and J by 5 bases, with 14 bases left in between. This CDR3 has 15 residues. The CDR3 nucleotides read TGCGCCAGCAGCTTGGACCCGGGGGTGTCGGAGACCCAGTACTTC. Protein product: CASSLDPGVSETQYF.

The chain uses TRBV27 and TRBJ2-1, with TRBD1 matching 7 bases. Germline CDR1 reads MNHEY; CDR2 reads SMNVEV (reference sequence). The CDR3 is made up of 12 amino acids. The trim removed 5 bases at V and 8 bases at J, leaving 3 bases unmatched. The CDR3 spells CASSPGTDEQFF. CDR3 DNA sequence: TGTGCCAGCAGTCCCGGGACAGATGAGCAGTTCTTC.

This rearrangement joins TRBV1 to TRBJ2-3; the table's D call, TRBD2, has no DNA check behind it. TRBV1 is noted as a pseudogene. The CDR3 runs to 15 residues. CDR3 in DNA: TGCACCAGCAGCCGAGCGGTTACCAGCACAGATACGCAGTATTTT. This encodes CTSSRAVTSTDTQYF.

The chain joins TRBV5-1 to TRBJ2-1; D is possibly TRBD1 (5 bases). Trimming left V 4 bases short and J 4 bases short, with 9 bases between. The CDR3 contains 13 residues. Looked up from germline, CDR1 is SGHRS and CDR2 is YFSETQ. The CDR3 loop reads CASSPDSYNEQFF. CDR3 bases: TGCGCCAGCAGCCCCGACAGTTACAATGAGCAGTTCTTC.

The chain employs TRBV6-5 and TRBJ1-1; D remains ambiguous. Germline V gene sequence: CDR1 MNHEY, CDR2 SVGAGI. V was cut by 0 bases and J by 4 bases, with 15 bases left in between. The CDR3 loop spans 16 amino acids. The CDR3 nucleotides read TGTGCCAGCAGTTACTCTACTGGGCCGCTGAGCACTGAAGCTTTCTTT. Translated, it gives CASSYSTGPLSTEAFF.

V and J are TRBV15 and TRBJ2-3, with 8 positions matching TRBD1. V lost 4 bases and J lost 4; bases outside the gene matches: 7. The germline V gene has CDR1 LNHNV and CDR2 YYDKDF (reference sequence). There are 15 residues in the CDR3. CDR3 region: CATSIWTGSADTQYF. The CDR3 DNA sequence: TGTGCCACCAGCATTTGGACAGGGAGCGCAGATACGCAGTATTTT.

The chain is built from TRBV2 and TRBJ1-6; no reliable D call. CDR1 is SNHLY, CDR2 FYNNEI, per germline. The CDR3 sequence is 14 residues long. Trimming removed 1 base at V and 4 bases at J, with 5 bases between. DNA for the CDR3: TGTGCCAGCAGTGAAGTAGAATATAATTCACCCCTCCACTTT. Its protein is CASSEVEYNSPLHF.

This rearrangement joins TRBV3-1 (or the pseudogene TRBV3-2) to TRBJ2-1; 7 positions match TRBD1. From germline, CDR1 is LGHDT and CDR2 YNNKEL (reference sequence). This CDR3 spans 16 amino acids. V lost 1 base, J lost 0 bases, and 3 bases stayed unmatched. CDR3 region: CASSQARQGSYNEQFF. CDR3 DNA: TGTGCCAGCAGCCAAGCGAGACAGGGCTCCTACAATGAGCAGTTCTTC.

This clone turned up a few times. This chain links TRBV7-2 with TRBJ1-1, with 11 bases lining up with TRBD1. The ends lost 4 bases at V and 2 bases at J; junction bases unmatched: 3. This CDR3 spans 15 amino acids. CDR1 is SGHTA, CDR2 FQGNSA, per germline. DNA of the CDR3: TGTGCCAGCAGCTGGACAGGGGGCGCAAACACTGAAGCTTTCTTT. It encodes CASSWTGGANTEAFF.

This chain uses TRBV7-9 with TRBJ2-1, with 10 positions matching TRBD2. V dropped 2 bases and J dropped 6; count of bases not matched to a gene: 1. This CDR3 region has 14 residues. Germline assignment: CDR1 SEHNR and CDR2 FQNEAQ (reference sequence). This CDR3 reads CASSLSSGSNEQFF. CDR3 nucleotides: TGTGCCAGCAGCTTATCTAGCGGGAGCAATGAGCAGTTCTTC.